Sequencing of this TCR beta chain was carried out in a study of cytomegalovirus exposure and HLA in healthy donors. Whole-study findings and limits: Using the classifier, cytomegalovirus status was reportedly diagnosed with high specificity and sensitivity. Evidence from a later analysis indicated that most CMV-associated TCR beta chains looked HLA-restricted.

Worth noting for this clone: The antigen is undetermined.

The CDR3 length is 16 residues. The trim removed 10 bases at V and 3 bases at J, leaving 16 bases unmatched. It was with 60 Vbeta and 13 Jbeta primers that the PCR ran. TCRdb keeps only in-frame clones here, not all; method: immunoSEQ multiplex PCR. The sample shows some 120,000 clones, and 5.5% to 8% sits with its ten largest clones. Sequencing was done on a sample of PBMCs. The chain recombines TRBV6-7 with TRBJ2-7, with 9 bases aligning to TRBD1. TRBV6-7 is sorted into the ORF group, with uncertain function. The receptor's source is a man between 40 and 49 years old in good health and CMV-seropositive. CDR3 DNA sequence: TGTGCCACTCACCCAGGACAGGGGACACAGAACTACGAGCAGTACTTC. It yields the protein CATHPGQGTQNYEQYF.